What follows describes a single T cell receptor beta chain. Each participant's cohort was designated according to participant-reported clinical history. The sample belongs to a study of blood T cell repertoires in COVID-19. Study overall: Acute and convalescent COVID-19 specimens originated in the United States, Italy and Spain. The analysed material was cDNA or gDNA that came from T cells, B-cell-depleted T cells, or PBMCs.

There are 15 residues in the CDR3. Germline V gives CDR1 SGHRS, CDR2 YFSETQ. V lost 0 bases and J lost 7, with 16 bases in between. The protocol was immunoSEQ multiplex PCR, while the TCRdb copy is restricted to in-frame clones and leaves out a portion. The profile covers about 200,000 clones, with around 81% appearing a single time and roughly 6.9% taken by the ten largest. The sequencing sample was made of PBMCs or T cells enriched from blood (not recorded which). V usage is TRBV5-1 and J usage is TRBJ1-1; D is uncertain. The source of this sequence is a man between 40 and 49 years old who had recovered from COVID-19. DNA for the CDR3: TGCGCCAGCAGCTTGGGAATAGGAGCCTACGGTGAAGCTTTCTTT. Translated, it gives CASSLGIGAYGEAFF.